This TCR beta chain was observed in a study of cytomegalovirus exposure and HLA in healthy donors. Germline V lookup: CDR1 GTSNPN, CDR2 SVGIG (reference sequence). The V end was cut by 2 bases, the J end by 1 base, with 8 bases between. The CDR3 covers 13 residues. Use of 60 Vbeta and 13 Jbeta primers characterized the PCR. TCRdb's table, derived via immunoSEQ multiplex PCR, lists solely in-frame clones and lacks some. The repertoire holds about 160,000 clones, approximately 70% seen once, with approximately 7.1% in the top ten. This clone was recorded a few times. The TCR was taken from a man aged 35 to 55 in good health and CMV-seropositive. V usage is TRBV30 and J usage is TRBJ1-1; D not certain. The source material was PBMCs. The CDR3 loop is CAWSSQRNTEAFF. CDR3 DNA sequence: TGTGCCTGGAGTAGCCAGCGGAACACTGAAGCTTTCTTT. The variable domain in full, completed from reference TRBV30 and TRBJ1-1, reads SQTIHQWPATLVQPVGSPLSLECTVEGTSNPNLYWYRQAAGRGLQLLFYSVGIGQISSEVPQNLSASRPQDRQFILSSKKLLLSDSGFYLCAWSSQRNTEAFFGQGTRLTVV.